The next 26 T cell receptor beta chains were all read from a single sample in a study of Graves' ophthalmopathy and Graves' hyperthyroidism. Transcripts of RNA were the source for amplifying TCR beta CDR3 regions. HTBI primers primed a first-round RT-PCR, and a second-round multiplex PCR followed. TCRdb processed the multiplex PCR reads anew with MiXCR; each CDR3 protein has one entry. The data contain about 370,000 distinct CDR3 sequences, about 18% of them seen just once; the ten biggest clones take up 2% to 3%. The material sequenced was peripheral blood. The receptors were gathered from an adult woman with stable Graves' hyperthyroidism.

Many counts were recorded for this clonotype. The CDR3 DNA reads as TGTGCCAGCAGTTACTCCCGGGAGACAGGGGGGTACGAGCAGTACTTC. Protein product: CASSYSRETGGYEQYF. This chain links TRBV6-5 with TRBJ2-7, with 9 bases matching TRBD1. V shed 0 bases, J shed 4 bases, and the junction held 7 bases outside the gene matches. This CDR3 has 16 residues. Germline V gene lookup returns CDR1 MNHEY and CDR2 SVGAGI.

This clonotype was seen many times. This chain connects TRBV3-1 to TRBJ2-7; weak D call: TRBD2 (6 bases). The ends were cut back, 0 bases at V and 6 bases at J, with 15 bases in the middle. The germline V gene has CDR1 LGHDT and CDR2 YNNKEL (reference sequence). The CDR3 sequence is 15 residues long. CDR3 nucleotides: TGTGCCAGCAGCCAAGATTGGGGGGTGGGCTTCGAGCAGTACTTC. Translated: CASSQDWGVGFEQYF.

This clonotype was seen ten or more times. This chain links TRBV28 with TRBJ2-7, with D unresolved. V was shortened by 3 bases and J by 0 bases, with 21 bases between the two germline ends. Germline V gives CDR1 MDHEN, CDR2 SYDVKM. This CDR3 comprises 18 residues. The CDR3 coding sequence is TGTGCCAGCAGTTTCATTCGTAGCTCCAGTGATTTCTCCTACGAGCAGTACTTC. It yields the protein CASSFIRSSSDFSYEQYF.

This clonotype occurred many times. This chain links TRBV6-1 with TRBJ2-1; 9 positions agree with TRBD1. Germline values: CDR1 MNHNS, CDR2 SASEGT. CDR3 length: 16 amino acids. The ends lost 6 bases at V and 8 bases at J; junction bases unmatched: 14. CDR3 in amino acids: CASRSPGQGIMYEQFF. The CDR3 nucleotides are TGTGCCAGCAGAAGCCCGGGACAGGGTATCATGTATGAGCAGTTCTTC.

This chain joins TRBV6-4 and TRBJ2-1, with 9 bases matching TRBD2. CDR1 and CDR2 from the germline V gene are MRHNA and SNTAGT. The CDR3 consists of 17 residues. After removal of 1 base from V and 5 bases from J, the junction contained 9 bases not matched to a gene. DNA for the CDR3: TGTGCCAGCAGTGACTACTTTAGAGCGGGGGGCGACAATGAGCAGTTCTTC. It translates to CASSDYFRAGGDNEQFF.

The chain recombines TRBV6-5 with TRBJ2-7, with 8 bases lining up with TRBD1. The CDR3 is 16 amino acids. Per germline, CDR1 MNHEY and CDR2 SVGAGI. The junction had 10 bases not matched to a gene; V was cut back by 4 bases and J by 2 bases. Written as DNA, the CDR3 is TGTGCCAGCAGTTCCCGCCGGGACAGGTTAACCTACGAGCAGTACTTC. Its protein product is CASSSRRDRLTYEQYF.

This clonotype was counted a few times. The final CDR3 position lacks the conserved phenylalanine or tryptophan, pointing to a likely read error. J is TRBJ1-6 and V is TRBV20-1; 8 bases line up with TRBD1. The germline V gene has CDR1 DFQATT and CDR2 SNEGSKA (reference sequence). V lost 1 base and J lost 6; bases outside the gene matches: 5. CDR3 length equals 15 residues. CDR3 in DNA: TGCAGTGCTAGAGGAACAGGGGGGGGTAATTCACCCCTCCACCTT. Its translation is CSARGTGGGNSPLHL.

The chain recombines TRBV12-3 or TRBV12-4 with TRBJ1-3; D remains unclear. The CDR3 loop spans 18 amino acids. The V gene lost 0 bases and the J gene lost 0 bases, with 15 bases spanning the gap. The CDR3 spells CASSLAGKTARSGNTIYF. CDR3 DNA sequence: TGTGCCAGCAGTTTAGCAGGGAAAACCGCCCGCTCTGGAAACACCATATATTTT.

This clonotype was counted at least ten times. This sequence joins TRBV7-3 and TRBJ2-5, with a weak D call TRBD2 (5 bases). Germline CDR1 SGHTA, CDR2 FQGTGA. This CDR3 is built from 15 residues. V was cut by 0 bases and J by 5 bases, with 13 bases left in between. CDR3 protein: CASSLTVTQRETQYF. The CDR3 bases are TGTGCCAGCAGCTTAACGGTGACCCAGCGGGAGACCCAGTACTTC.

This clonotype was observed at least ten times. The rearrangement links TRBV6-5 to TRBJ1-3; weak D call: TRBD1 (5 bases). This CDR3 region has 17 residues. Trimming took off 0 bases at V and 4 bases at J, with 16 bases between the two ends. From germline, CDR1 is MNHEY and CDR2 SVGAGI. CDR3: CASSYSTLGGSGNTIYF. The CDR3 DNA follows: TGTGCCAGCAGTTACTCGACTCTCGGGGGTTCGGGAAACACCATATATTTT.

This clonotype was counted ten times or more. V gene TRBV30 combines with J gene TRBJ1-2; unclear D gene. Trimming cost V 2 bases and J 2 bases, with 3 bases left between them. There are 11 residues in the CDR3. The germline V gene has CDR1 GTSNPN and CDR2 SVGIG (reference sequence). Here the CDR3 DNA reads TGTGCCTGGAGTAGAAACTATGGCTACACCTTC. It specifies CAWSRNYGYTF.

V and J are TRBV20-1 and TRBJ2-1; D uncertain. Germline CDR1 reads DFQATT; CDR2 reads SNEGSKA (reference sequence). This CDR3 has 12 residues. Trimming took off 3 bases at V and 8 bases at J, with 11 bases between the two ends. CDR3 DNA sequence: TGCAGTGCTAGGGGTAGGGCGGATGAGCAGTTCTTC. Amino acid sequence: CSARGRADEQFF.

This clonotype was found many times. This rearrangement joins TRBV29-1 to TRBJ2-7, with unresolved D. V was clipped by 4 bases and J by 0 bases, with 7 bases between them. Germline loops: CDR1 SQVTM, CDR2 ANQGSEA. This CDR3 is built from 12 residues. The CDR3 DNA reads TGCAGCGTTGGACGGTTCTCCTACGAGCAGTACTTC. This codes for CSVGRFSYEQYF.

This chain links TRBV6-2 or TRBV6-3 with TRBJ2-5; 11 nucleotides agree with TRBD2. After removal of 4 bases from V and 2 bases from J, the junction contained 3 bases not matched to a gene. CDR1 and CDR2 from the germline V gene are MNHEY and SVGEGT. The CDR3 spans 15 residues. The CDR3 DNA sequence: TGTGCCAGCAGTTCCCGGACTAGCGGGCAAGAGACCCAGTACTTC. This codes for CASSSRTSGQETQYF.

This clonotype was found many times. V and J are TRBV14 and TRBJ1-1, with D unclear. The CDR3 is 14 residues long. Trimming shortened V by 0 bases and J by 9 bases, and 14 bases separated the two germline ends. Germline values: CDR1 SGHDN, CDR2 FVKESK. The CDR3 sequence: CASSQDPPGHKAFF. In DNA form, the CDR3 reads TGTGCCAGCAGCCAAGATCCCCCAGGCCACAAAGCTTTCTTT.

The genes are TRBV27 and TRBJ1-1; 7 bases are shared with TRBD1. The ends lost 3 bases at V and 0 bases at J; junction bases unmatched: 10. The germline CDR1 and CDR2 sequences are MNHEY and SMNVEV (reference sequence). The CDR3 covers 17 residues. The CDR3 DNA is TGTGCCAGCAGTTTGGCATCGTCCAGGGGGATGAACACTGAAGCTTTCTTT. It codes for CASSLASSRGMNTEAFF.

This clonotype was found many times. The CDR3 DNA follows: TGCAGTGCCAACCCAGGGACTAGCGGCACCTACGAGCAGTACTTC. Its protein product is CSANPGTSGTYEQYF. This chain joins TRBV20-1 and TRBJ2-7; 11 bases line up with TRBD2. This CDR3 has 15 residues. J gave up 2 bases and V 6 bases, and 9 bases lay outside the gene matches. Germline CDR1 is DFQATT and CDR2 is SNEGSKA (reference sequence).

The chain joins TRBV5-6 to TRBJ2-7, with D possibly being TRBD1 or TRBD2 (5 bases each). Germline CDR1 is SGHDT and CDR2 is YYEEEE. The V gene lost 8 bases and the J gene lost 6 bases, with 21 bases spanning the gap. This CDR3 is built from 14 residues. CDR3 bases: TGTGCCAGTACTCGGGACGTAGTATCAGGCGAGCAGTACTTC. Translated: CASTRDVVSGEQYF.

This clonotype occurred many times. The J gene is TRBJ1-1, the V gene TRBV10-3; tentative D call: TRBD1 (5 bases). Trimming cost V 0 bases and J 11 bases, with 16 bases left between them. CDR1 is ENHRY and CDR2 is SYGVKD in the germline V gene. The CDR3 length is 14 residues. This CDR3 reads CAISESDLGGEAFF. The CDR3 DNA is TGTGCCATCAGTGAGTCGGACCTTGGGGGTGAGGCTTTCTTT.

The genes are TRBV12-3 or TRBV12-4 and TRBJ2-2, with TRBD2 matching 7 bases. The CDR3 has 15 residues. V trimming: 2 bases; J trimming: 3 bases; junction bases outside the gene matches: 3. The CDR3 here is CASSLLAAYTGELFF. The CDR3 region has the DNA TGTGCCAGCAGTTTACTAGCGGCGTACACCGGGGAGCTGTTTTTT.

This clonotype was detected ten times or more. V is TRBV20-1 and J is TRBJ1-2, with D maybe TRBD1 (5 bases). Germline V gene data show CDR1 as DFQATT and CDR2 as SNEGSKA (reference sequence). This CDR3 has 14 amino acids. Trimming took off 4 bases at V and 4 bases at J, with 16 bases between the two ends. The CDR3 loop is CSAIRDRLLYGYTF. As DNA, the CDR3 is TGCAGTGCTATACGAGACAGACTACTCTATGGCTACACCTTC.

On this clonotype itself: A read error may produce the germline difference seen at one junction end. V is TRBV4-1 and J is TRBJ1-1, with a tentative D call TRBD1 (5 bases). From germline, CDR1 is MGHRA and CDR2 YSYEKL. This CDR3 region has 11 residues. CDR3 DNA sequence: TGCGCCAGCAGCCATCGGGGCCCCCTAAGCTTT. Translation gives CASSHRGPLSF.

This clonotype was counted many times. The V gene is TRBV6-4, the J gene TRBJ2-7; TRBD2 matches at 15 bases. Unmatched junction bases numbered 6, after V lost 9 bases and J lost 3 bases. Germline assignment: CDR1 MRHNA and CDR2 SNTAGT. CDR3 length equals 15 residues. The CDR3 here is CASHGLAGGIYEQYF. CDR3 coding DNA: TGTGCCAGTCACGGACTAGCGGGAGGGATCTACGAGCAGTACTTC.

This sequence joins TRBV9 and TRBJ1-6; TRBD1 might be the D (5 bases). Germline CDR1 and CDR2: SGDLS and YYNGEE. V shed 1 base and J shed 11 bases, with 10 bases lying between them. This CDR3 is 13 amino acids long. The CDR3 is CASSVRGEPPLHF. The CDR3 DNA reads as TGTGCCAGCAGCGTACGGGGCGAACCACCCCTCCACTTT.

The rearrangement joins TRBV6-1 to TRBJ1-5; 9 bases are a match to TRBD1. J gave up 6 bases and V 8 bases, and 8 bases lay outside the gene matches. From germline, CDR1 is MNHNS and CDR2 SASEGT. The CDR3 runs to 14 residues. The CDR3, as DNA: TGTGCCAGCGGACCACAGGGGGCCGGTCAGCCCCAGCATTTT. Its translation: CASGPQGAGQPQHF.

This clonotype came up many times. CDR3 nucleotide sequence: TGCAGCGTAGGACGGGGAAACACTGAAGCTTTCTTT. As protein: CSVGRGNTEAFF. The chain carries TRBV29-1 and TRBJ1-1; D remains ambiguous. This CDR3 is 12 amino acids long. Germline V CDR1 and CDR2: SQVTM, ANQGSEA. The V end was cut by 6 bases, the J end by 2 bases, with 10 bases between.